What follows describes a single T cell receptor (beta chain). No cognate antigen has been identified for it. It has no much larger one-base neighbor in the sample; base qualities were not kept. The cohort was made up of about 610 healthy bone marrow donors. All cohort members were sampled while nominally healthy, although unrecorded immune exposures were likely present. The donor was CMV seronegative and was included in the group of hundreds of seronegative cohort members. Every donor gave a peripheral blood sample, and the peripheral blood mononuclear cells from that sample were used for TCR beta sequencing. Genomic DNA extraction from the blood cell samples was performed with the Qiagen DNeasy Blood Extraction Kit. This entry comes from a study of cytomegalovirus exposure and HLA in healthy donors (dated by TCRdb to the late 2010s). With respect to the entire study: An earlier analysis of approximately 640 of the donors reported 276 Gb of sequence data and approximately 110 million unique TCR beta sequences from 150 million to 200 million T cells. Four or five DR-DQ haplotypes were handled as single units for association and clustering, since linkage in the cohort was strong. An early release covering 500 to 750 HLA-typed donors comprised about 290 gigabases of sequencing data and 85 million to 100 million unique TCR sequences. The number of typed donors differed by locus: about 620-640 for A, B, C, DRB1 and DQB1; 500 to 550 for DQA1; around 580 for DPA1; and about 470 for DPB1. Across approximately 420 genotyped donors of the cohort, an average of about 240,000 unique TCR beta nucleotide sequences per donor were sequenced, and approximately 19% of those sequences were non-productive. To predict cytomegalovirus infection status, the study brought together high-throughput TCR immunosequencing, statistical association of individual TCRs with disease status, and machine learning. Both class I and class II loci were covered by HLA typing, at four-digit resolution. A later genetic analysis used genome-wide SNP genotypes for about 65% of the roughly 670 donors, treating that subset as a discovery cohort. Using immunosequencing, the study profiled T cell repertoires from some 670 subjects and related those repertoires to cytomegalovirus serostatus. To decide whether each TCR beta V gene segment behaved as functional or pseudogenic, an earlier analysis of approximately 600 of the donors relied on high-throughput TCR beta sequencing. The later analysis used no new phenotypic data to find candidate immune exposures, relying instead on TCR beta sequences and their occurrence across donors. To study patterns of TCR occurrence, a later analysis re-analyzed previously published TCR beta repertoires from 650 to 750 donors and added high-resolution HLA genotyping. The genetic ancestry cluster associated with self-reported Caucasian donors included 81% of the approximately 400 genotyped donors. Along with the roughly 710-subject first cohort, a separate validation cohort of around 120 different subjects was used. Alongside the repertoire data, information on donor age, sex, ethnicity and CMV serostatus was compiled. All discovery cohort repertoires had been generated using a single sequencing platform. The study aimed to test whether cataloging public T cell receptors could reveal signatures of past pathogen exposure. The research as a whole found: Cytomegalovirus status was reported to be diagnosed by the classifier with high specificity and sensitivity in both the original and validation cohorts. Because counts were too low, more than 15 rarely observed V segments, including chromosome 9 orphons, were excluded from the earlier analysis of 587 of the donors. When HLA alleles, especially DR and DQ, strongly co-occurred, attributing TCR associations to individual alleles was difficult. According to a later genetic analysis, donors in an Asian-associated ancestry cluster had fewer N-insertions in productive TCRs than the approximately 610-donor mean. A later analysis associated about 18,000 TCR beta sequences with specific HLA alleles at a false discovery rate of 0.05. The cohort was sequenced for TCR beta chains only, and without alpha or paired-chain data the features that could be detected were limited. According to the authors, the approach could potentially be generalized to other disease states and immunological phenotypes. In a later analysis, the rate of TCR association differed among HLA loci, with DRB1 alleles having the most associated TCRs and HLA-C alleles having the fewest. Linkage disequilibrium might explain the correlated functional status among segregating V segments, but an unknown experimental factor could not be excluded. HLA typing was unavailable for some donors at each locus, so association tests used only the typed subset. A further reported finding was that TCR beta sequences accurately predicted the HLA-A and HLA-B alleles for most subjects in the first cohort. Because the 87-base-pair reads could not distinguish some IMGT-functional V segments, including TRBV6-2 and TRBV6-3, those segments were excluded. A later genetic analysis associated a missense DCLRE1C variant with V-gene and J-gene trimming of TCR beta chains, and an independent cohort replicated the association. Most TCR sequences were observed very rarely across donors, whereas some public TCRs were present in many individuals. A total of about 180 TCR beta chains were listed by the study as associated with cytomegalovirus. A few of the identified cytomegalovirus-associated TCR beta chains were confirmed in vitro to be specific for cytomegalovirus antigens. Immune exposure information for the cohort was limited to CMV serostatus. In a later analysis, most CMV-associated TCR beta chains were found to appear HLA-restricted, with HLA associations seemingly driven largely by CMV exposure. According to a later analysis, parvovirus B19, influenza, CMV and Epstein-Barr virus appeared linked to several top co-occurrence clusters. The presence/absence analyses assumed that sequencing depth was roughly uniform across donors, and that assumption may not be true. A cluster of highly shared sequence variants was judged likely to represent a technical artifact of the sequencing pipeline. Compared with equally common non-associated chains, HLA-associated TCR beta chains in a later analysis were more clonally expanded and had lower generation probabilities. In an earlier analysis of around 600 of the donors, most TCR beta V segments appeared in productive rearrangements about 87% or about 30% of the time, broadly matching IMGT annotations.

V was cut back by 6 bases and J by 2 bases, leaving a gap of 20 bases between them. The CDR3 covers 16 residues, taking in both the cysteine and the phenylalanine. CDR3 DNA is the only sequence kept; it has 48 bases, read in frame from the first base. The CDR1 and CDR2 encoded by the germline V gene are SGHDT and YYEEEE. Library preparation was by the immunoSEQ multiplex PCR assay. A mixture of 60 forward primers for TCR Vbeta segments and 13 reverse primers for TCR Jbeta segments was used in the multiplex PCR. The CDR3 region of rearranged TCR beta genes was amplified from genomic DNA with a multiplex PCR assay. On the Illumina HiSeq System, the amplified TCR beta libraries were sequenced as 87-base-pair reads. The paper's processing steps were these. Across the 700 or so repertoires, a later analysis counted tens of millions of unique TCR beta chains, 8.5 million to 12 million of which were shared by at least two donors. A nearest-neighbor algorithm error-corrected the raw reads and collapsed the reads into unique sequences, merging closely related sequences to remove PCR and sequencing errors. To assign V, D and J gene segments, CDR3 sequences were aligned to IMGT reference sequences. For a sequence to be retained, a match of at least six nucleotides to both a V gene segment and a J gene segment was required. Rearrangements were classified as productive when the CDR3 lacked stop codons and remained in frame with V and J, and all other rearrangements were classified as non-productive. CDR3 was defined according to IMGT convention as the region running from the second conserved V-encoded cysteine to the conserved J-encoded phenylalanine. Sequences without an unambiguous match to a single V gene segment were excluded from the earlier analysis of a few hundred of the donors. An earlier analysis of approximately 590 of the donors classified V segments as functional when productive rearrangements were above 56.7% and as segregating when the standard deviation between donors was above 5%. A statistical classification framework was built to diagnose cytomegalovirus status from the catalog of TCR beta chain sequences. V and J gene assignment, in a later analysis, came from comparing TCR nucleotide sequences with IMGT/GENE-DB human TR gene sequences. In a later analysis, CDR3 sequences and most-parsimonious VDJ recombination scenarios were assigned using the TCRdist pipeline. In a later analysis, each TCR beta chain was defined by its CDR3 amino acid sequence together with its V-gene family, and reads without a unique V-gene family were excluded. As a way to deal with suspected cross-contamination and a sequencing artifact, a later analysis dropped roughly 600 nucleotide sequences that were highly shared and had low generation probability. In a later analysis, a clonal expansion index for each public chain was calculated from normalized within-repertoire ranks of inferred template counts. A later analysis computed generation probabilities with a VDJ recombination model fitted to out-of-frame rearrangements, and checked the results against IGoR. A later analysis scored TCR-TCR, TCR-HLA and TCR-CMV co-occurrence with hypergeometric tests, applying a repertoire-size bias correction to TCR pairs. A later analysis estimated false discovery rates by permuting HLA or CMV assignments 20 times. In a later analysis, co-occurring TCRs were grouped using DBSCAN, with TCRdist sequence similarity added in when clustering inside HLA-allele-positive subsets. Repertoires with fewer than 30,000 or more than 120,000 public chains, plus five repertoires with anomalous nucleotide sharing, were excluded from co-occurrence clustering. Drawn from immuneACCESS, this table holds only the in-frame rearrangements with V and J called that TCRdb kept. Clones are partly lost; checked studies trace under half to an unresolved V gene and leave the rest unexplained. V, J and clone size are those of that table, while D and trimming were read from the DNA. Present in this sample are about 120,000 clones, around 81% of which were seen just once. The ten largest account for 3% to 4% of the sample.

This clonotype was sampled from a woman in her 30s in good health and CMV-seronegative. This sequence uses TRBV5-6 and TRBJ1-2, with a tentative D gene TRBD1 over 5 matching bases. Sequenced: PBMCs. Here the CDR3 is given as CASTPDWGGVNYGYTF. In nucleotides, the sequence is TGTGCCAGCACCCCTGATTGGGGGGGGGTCAACTATGGCTACACCTTC.